Listed below are T cell receptor beta chains from one sample, sequenced in a study of OX40 agonist ivuxolimab in advanced cancers. Some clones are missing from TCRdb's copy, which holds only in-frame ones; the method was immunoSEQ multiplex PCR. The sample has about 28,000 clones; more than 65% are singletons. This material consisted of CD4+ or CD8+ T cells sorted from blood, taken in a trial of the OX40 agonist ivuxolimab. All receptors come from an adult with an advanced solid tumor such as melanoma, head and neck, liver or kidney cancer. Each CDR3 is given with its conserved first and last residue. D genes are given only for firm matches. A row's size may be missing; if present it is once, few, many or a size class.

TRBJ2-7 - - TRBV5-5 CASSFSGLGTYEQYF TGTGCCAGCAGCTTCAGCGGCCTAGGGACCTACGAGCAGTACTTC
TRBJ1-1 TRBD1 - TRBV27 CASGDRVFAEAFF TGTGCCAGCGGCGACAGGGTGTTCGCTGAAGCTTTCTTT
TRBJ1-1 TRBD1 - TRBV25-1 CATETGIF TGTGCCACCGAGACAGGGATTTTT
TRBJ2-7 - - TRBV29-1 CSVEGRTYEQYF TGCAGCGTTGAGGGCAGGACCTACGAGCAGTACTTC
TRBJ1-4 TRBD1 - TRBV29-1 CSVPGTGQYGGYEKLFF TGCAGCGTCCCCGGGACAGGACAATATGGGGGCTATGAAAAACTGTTTTTT
TRBJ2-7 TRBD2 - TRBV30 CAWDLAGGPHEQYF TGTGCCTGGGACCTAGCGGGGGGGCCGCACGAGCAGTACTTC
TRBJ2-7 - - TRBV6-6 CASSYSLSYEQYF TGTGCCAGCAGTTACTCACTTTCCTACGAGCAGTACTTC
TRBJ2-1 TRBD2 - TRBV4-1 CASSFTSGDLFF TGCGCCAGCAGTTTTACTAGCGGGGATCTGTTCTTC
TRBJ2-3 - - TRBV27 CASSLTGAHTDTQYF TGTGCCAGCAGCCTGACAGGCGCCCACACAGATACGCAGTATTTT
TRBJ2-7 TRBD2 - TRBV4-1 CASSQDGRGAKRYEQYF TGCGCCAGCAGCCAAGATGGGCGGGGGGCGAAACGCTACGAGCAGTACTTC
TRBJ1-1 - - TRBV6-5 CASSLVMNTEAFF TGTGCCAGCAGCCTCGTAATGAACACTGAAGCTTTCTTT
TRBJ1-1 - - TRBV6-5 CASSSHPSEAFF TGTGCCAGCAGTTCCCACCCCAGTGAAGCTTTCTTT
TRBJ2-4 - - TRBV14 CASSLTRKAAKNIQYF TGTGCCAGCAGCTTAACGAGGAAGGCCGCCAAAAACATTCAGTACTTC
TRBJ1-5 - - TRBV21-1 CASGDGTVNQPQHF TGTGCCAGCGGGGACGGGACAGTCAATCAGCCCCAGCATTTT
TRBJ1-1 - - TRBV30 CAWSVRGGGNTEAFF TGTGCCTGGAGTGTACGAGGGGGAGGAAACACTGAAGCTTTCTTT
TRBJ1-1 - - TRBV19 CASLGGEPEAFF TGTGCCAGTTTGGGTGGCGAACCTGAAGCTTTCTTT
TRBJ2-5 - - TRBV27 CASSLRDGETQYF TGTGCCAGCAGTTTACGGGACGGGGAGACCCAGTACTTC
TRBJ2-3 TRBD1 - TRBV5-1 CASSWQDRADTQYF TGCGCCAGCAGCTGGCAGGACAGGGCAGATACGCAGTATTTT
TRBJ1-2 - - TRBV25-1 CATYYGGLSYGYTF TGTGCCACTTACTACGGGGGGCTAAGCTATGGCTACACCTTC
TRBJ1-2 TRBD1 - TRBV2 CASFDGTATHYTF TGTGCCAGCTTCGACGGGACAGCTACCCACTACACCTTC
TRBJ2-7 TRBD2 - TRBV19 CASSITPSGSYEQYF TGTGCCAGTAGTATAACTCCTAGCGGGAGCTACGAGCAGTACTTC
TRBJ1-3 - few TRBV9 CASSPVGTVGDTIYF TGTGCCAGCAGCCCTGTCGGGACGGTCGGTGACACCATATATTTT
TRBJ2-7 TRBD1 - TRBV6-1 CASSVGQGNSYEQYF TGTGCCAGCAGCGTTGGACAGGGAAACTCCTACGAGCAGTACTTC
TRBJ2-3 - - TRBV27 CASSIGTSDTQYF TGTGCCAGCAGTATCGGGACAAGCGATACGCAGTATTTT
TRBJ2-1 TRBD1 - TRBV29-1 CSVEDPGTGDPPRFYNEQFF TGCAGCGTTGAAGACCCCGGGACAGGGGACCCTCCAAGATTTTACAATGAGCAGTTCTTC
TRBJ2-1 - - TRBV6-5 CASSYGSPSSYNEQFF TGTGCCAGCAGTTACGGCAGCCCGAGCTCCTACAATGAGCAGTTCTTC
TRBJ2-7 TRBD2 - TRBV7-8 CASSPGGYSYEQYF TGTGCCAGCAGCCCGGGGGGATACTCCTACGAGCAGTACTTC
TRBJ1-2 - - TRBV2 CASREGRRIIPMGYTF TGTGCCAGCAGGGAGGGACGGCGGATTATACCTATGGGCTACACCTTC
TRBJ1-6 - - TRBV7-8 CASSTRPNYNSPLHF TGTGCCAGCAGCACTAGACCGAACTATAATTCACCCCTCCACTTT
TRBJ1-5 - few TRBV7-9 CASSGDGDSNQPQHF TGTGCCAGCAGTGGAGACGGAGATAGCAATCAGCCCCAGCATTTT